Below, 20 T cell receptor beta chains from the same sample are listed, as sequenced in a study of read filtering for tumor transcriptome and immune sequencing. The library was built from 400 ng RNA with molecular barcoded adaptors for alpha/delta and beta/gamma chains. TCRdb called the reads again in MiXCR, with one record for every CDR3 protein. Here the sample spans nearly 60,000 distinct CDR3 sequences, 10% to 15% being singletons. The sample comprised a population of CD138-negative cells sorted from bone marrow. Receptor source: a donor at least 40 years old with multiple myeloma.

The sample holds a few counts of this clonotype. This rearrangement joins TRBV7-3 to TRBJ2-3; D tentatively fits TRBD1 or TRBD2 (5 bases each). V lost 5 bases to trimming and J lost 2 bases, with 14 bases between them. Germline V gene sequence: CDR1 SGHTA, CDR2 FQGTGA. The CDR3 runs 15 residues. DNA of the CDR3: TGTGCCAGCAGCAACCGGGACGGAGCCACAGATACGCAGTATTTT. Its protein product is CASSNRDGATDTQYF. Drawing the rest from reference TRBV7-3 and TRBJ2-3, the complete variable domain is GAGVSQTPSNKVTEKGKYVELRCDPISGHTALYWYRQSLGQGPEFLIYFQGTGAADDSGLPNDRFFAVRPEGSVSTLKIQRTERGDSAVYLCASSNRDGATDTQYFGPGTRLTVL.

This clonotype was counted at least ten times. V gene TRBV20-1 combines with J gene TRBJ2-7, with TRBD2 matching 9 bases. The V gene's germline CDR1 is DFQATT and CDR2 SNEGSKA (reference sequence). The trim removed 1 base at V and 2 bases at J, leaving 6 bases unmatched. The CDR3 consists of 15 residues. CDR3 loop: CSARVSGGSTYEQYF. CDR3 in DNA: TGCAGTGCTAGAGTGAGCGGGGGGTCAACCTACGAGCAGTACTTC.

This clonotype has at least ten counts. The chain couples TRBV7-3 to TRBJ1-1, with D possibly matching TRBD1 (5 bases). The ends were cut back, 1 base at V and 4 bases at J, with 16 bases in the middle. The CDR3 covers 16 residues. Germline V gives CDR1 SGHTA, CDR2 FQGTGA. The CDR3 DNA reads TGTGCCAGCAGCTTAAGAGCAGGGTCCCTGGGCACTGAAGCTTTCTTT. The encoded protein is CASSLRAGSLGTEAFF.

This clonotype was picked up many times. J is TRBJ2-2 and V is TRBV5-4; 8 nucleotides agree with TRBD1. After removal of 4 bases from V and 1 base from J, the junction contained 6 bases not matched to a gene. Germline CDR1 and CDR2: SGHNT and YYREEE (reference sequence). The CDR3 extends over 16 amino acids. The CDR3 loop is CASSLRDRKNTGELFF. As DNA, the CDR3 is TGTGCCAGCAGCCTGCGGGACAGGAAGAACACCGGGGAGCTGTTTTTT.

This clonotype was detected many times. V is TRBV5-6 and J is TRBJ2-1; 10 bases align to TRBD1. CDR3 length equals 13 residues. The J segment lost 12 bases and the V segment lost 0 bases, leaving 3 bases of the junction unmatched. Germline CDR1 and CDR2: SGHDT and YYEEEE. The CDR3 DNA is TGTGCCAGCAGCTTGGGACAGGGGGCCGGGCAGTTCTTC. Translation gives CASSLGQGAGQFF.

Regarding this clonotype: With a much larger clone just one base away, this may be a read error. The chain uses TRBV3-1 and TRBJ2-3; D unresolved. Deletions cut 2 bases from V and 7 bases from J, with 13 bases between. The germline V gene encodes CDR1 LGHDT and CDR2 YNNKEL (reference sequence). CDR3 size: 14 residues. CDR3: CASSQRIGVNTQYF. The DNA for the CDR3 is TGTGCCAGCAGCCAACGGATAGGAGTAAATACGCAGTATTTT.

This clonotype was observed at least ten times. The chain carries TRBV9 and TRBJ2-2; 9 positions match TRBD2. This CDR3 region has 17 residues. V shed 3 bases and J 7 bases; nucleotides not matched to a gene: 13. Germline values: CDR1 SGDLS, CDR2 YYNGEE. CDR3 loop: CASSAPRGGGAIGELFF. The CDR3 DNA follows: TGTGCCAGCAGCGCCCCCAGGGGCGGGGGGGCGATCGGGGAGCTGTTTTTT.

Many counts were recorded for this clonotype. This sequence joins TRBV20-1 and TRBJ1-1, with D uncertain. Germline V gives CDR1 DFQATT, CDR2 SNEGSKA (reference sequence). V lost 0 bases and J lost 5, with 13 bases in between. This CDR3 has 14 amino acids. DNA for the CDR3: TGCAGTGCTAGAGATCGGGGAATTGGTACTGAAGCTTTCTTT. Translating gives CSARDRGIGTEAFF.

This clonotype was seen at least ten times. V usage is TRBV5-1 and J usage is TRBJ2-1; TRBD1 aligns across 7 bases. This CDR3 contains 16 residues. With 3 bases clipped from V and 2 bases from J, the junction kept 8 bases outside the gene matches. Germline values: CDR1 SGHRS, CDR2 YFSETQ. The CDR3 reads CASSSGTALPYNEQFF. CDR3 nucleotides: TGCGCCAGCAGCTCCGGGACAGCACTCCCCTACAATGAGCAGTTCTTC.

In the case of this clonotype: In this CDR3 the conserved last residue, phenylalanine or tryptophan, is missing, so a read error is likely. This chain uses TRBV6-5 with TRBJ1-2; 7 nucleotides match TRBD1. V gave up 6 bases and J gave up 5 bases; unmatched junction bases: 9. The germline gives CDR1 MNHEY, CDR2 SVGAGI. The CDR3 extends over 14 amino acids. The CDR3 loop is CASSSRDRIYGYTI. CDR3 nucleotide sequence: TGTGCCAGCAGCTCCCGGGACAGAATTTATGGCTACACCATC.

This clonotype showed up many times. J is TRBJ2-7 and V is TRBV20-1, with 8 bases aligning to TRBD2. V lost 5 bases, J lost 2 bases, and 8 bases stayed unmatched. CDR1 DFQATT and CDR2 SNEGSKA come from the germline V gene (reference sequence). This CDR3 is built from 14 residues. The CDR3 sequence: CSAPWAGGTYEQYF. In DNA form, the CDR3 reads TGCAGTGCTCCCTGGGCGGGGGGCACCTACGAGCAGTACTTC.

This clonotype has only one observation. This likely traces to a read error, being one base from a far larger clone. CDR3 bases: TGTGCCAGCAGTTACTCCACAGGGGCTAACTATGGCTACACCTTC. Its translation is CASSYSTGANYGYTF. The V call is TRBV6-5, the J call TRBJ1-2; 7 nucleotides agree with TRBD1. The CDR3 loop spans 15 amino acids. CDR1 is MNHEY and CDR2 is SVGAGI in the germline V gene. Trimming at V came to 0 bases and at J to 0 bases, leaving 1 base not matched to a gene.

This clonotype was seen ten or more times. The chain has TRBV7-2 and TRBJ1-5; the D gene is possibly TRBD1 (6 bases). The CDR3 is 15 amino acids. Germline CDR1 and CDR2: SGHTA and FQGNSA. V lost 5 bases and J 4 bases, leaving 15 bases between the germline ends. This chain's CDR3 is CASSTPGTRNQPQHF. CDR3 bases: TGTGCCAGCAGCACGCCAGGGACACGGAATCAGCCCCAGCATTTT.

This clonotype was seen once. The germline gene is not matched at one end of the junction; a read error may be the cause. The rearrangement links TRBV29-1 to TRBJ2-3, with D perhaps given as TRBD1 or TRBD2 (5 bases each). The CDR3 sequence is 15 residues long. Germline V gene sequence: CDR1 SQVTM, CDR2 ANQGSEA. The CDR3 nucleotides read TGCAGCGTTGAGGAACGGGGCAGGGTCAGAGATACGCTGTATTTT. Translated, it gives CSVEERGRVRDTLYF.

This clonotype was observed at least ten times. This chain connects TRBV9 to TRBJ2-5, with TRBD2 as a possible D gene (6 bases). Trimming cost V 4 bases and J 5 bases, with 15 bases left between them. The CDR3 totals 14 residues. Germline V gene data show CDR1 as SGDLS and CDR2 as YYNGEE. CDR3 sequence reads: CASSPGLPAETQYF. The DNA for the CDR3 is TGTGCCAGCAGCCCCGGACTACCCGCGGAGACCCAGTACTTC. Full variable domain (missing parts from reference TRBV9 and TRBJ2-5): DSGVTQTPKHLITATGQRVTLRCSPRSGDLSVYWYQQSLDQGLQFLIQYYNGEERAKGNILERFSAQQFPDLHSELNLSSLELGDSALYFCASSPGLPAETQYFGPGTRLLVL.

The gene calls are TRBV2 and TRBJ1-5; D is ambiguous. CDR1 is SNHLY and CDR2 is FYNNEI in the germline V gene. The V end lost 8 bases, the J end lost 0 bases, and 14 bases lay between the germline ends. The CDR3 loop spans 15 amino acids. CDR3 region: CASSERAYSNQPQHF. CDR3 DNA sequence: TGTGCCAGCTCCGAAAGGGCGTATAGCAATCAGCCCCAGCATTTT.

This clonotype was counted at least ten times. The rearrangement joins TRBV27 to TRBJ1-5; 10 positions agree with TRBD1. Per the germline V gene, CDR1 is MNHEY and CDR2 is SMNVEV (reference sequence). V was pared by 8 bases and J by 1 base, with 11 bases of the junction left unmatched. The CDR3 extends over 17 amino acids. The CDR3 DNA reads TGTGCCAGCCCTAGTGACAGGGGGCTTAGGAGCAATCAGCCCCAGCATTTT. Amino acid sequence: CASPSDRGLRSNQPQHF.

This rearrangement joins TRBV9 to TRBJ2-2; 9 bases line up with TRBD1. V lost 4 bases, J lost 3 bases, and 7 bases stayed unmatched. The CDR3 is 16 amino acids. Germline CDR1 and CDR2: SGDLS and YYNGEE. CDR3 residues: CASSPRRQGDTGELFF. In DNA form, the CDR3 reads TGTGCCAGCAGCCCCAGACGACAGGGGGACACCGGGGAGCTGTTTTTT.

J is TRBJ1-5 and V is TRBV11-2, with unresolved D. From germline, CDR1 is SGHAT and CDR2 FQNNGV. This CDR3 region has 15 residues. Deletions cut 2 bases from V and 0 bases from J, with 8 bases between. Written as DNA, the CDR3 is TGTGCCAGCAGCTTAAACGGAGATAGCAATCAGCCCCAGCATTTT. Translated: CASSLNGDSNQPQHF.

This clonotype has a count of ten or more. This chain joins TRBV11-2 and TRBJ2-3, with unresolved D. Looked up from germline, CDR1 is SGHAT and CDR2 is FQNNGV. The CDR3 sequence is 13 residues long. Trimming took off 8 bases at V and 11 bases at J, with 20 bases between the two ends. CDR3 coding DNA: TGTGCCAGCTCCATTGTGGTCACTCTGGGGCAGTATTTT. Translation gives CASSIVVTLGQYF.